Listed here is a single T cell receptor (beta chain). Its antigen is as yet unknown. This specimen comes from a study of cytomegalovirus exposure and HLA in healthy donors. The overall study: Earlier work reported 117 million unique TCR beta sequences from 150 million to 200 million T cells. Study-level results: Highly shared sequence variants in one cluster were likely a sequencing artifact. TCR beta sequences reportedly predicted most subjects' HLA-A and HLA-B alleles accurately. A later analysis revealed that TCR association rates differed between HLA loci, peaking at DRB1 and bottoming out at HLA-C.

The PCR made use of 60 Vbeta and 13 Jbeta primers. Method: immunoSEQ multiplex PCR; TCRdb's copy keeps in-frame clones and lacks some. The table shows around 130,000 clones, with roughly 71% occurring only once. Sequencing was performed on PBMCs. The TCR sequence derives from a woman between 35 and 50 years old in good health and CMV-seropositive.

CDR3 sequence (DNA): TGTGCCAGCAGCTTGTCGATTCAGGGGGAATTGCCTGAAGCTTTCTTT. Encoded protein: CASSLSIQGELPEAFF. This chain connects TRBV5-6 to TRBJ1-1; 7 bases are a match to TRBD1. Trimming at V came to 1 base and at J to 6 bases, leaving 12 bases not matched to a gene. The CDR3 is 16 amino acids. Germline CDR1 is SGHDT and CDR2 is YYEEEE.